The rows below give T cell receptor beta chains drawn from one sample of a study of CD8+ T cells in alopecia areata. Here immunoSEQ multiplex PCR was the method, and the copy in TCRdb shows in-frame clones only, minus some. The sample shows some 130,000 clones, around 49% of them seen only once. Sequencing used CD8+ T cells sorted from blood, obtained at week 0. The receptors shown here come from a human donor with alopecia areata. CDR3s include the opening cysteine and the closing phenylalanine or tryptophan. The order of the fields is CDR3 protein, CDR3 DNA, clone size, V gene, D gene, J gene. The D gene is left open where the match is weak. Where a row states a size, it is once, few, many or the class of an expanded clone; other rows omit it.

cdr3_aa: CASSETSGGQYNEQFF; cdr3_nt: TGTGCCAGCAGTGAGACTAGCGGGGGGCAGTACAATGAGCAGTTCTTC; clone_size: .; v_call: TRBV2; d_call: TRBD2; j_call: TRBJ2-1
cdr3_aa: CASSLDSYNEQFF; cdr3_nt: TGTGCCAGCAGCTTAGACAGCTACAATGAGCAGTTCTTC; clone_size: once; v_call: TRBV27; d_call: .; j_call: TRBJ2-1
cdr3_aa: CAISGTGTDEQYF; cdr3_nt: TGTGCCATATCCGGGACAGGGACCGACGAGCAGTACTTC; clone_size: .; v_call: TRBV10-3; d_call: TRBD1; j_call: TRBJ2-7
cdr3_aa: CASTTETDHKAFF; cdr3_nt: TGTGCCAGTACTACAGAAACAGACCACAAAGCTTTCTTT; clone_size: .; v_call: TRBV6-5; d_call: .; j_call: TRBJ1-1
cdr3_aa: CASSPSSADEQYF; cdr3_nt: TGTGCCAGCAGCCCATCCTCTGCAGACGAGCAGTACTTC; clone_size: .; v_call: TRBV7-9; d_call: .; j_call: TRBJ2-7
cdr3_aa: CATTDRDPEKLFF; cdr3_nt: TGCGCCACTACCGACAGGGATCCGGAAAAACTGTTTTTT; clone_size: few; v_call: TRBV4-1; d_call: TRBD1; j_call: TRBJ1-4
cdr3_aa: CSVGDGNGDTEAFF; cdr3_nt: TGCAGCGTTGGTGACGGAAACGGGGACACTGAAGCTTTCTTT; clone_size: .; v_call: TRBV29-1; d_call: .; j_call: TRBJ1-1
cdr3_aa: CASTMAQGLSGEQYF; cdr3_nt: TGCGCCAGCACCATGGCACAGGGCCTATCGGGCGAGCAGTACTTC; clone_size: .; v_call: TRBV5-1; d_call: .; j_call: TRBJ2-7
cdr3_aa: CASSQGAAGMNTEAFF; cdr3_nt: TGCGCCAGCAGCCAAGGGGCGGCAGGTATGAACACTGAAGCTTTCTTT; clone_size: .; v_call: TRBV4-1; d_call: .; j_call: TRBJ1-1
cdr3_aa: CSVHGGDEQYF; cdr3_nt: TGCAGCGTCCACGGGGGGGACGAGCAGTACTTC; clone_size: .; v_call: TRBV29-1; d_call: TRBD2; j_call: TRBJ2-7
cdr3_aa: CASSRTGQGSYEQYF; cdr3_nt: TGTGCCAGCAGCCGCACGGGGCAGGGGTCCTACGAGCAGTACTTC; clone_size: .; v_call: TRBV7-3; d_call: .; j_call: TRBJ2-7
cdr3_aa: CASSLSPSNTGELFF; cdr3_nt: TGTGCCAGCAGTTTAAGTCCGTCGAACACCGGGGAGCTGTTTTTT; clone_size: few; v_call: TRBV27; d_call: .; j_call: TRBJ2-2
cdr3_aa: CASSGQDYGYTF; cdr3_nt: TGTGCCAGCAGCGGGCAAGACTATGGCTACACCTTC; clone_size: .; v_call: TRBV2; d_call: .; j_call: TRBJ1-2
cdr3_aa: CASSAGQGEKLFF; cdr3_nt: TGTGCCAGCAGTGCAGGACAGGGCGAAAAACTGTTTTTT; clone_size: .; v_call: TRBV25-1; d_call: TRBD1; j_call: TRBJ1-4